One sample yielded the 20 T cell receptor beta chains listed below, sequenced in a study of blood T cell repertoires in COVID-19. Here immunoSEQ multiplex PCR was the method, and the copy in TCRdb shows in-frame clones only, minus some. Of hundreds of thousands of clones detected, 90% appear once; the ten largest clones hold roughly 1.6%. Sequencing was carried out using PBMCs or T cells enriched from blood (not recorded which). Every receptor here comes from a woman under 30 with acute COVID-19.

The CDR3 DNA reads as TGTGCCAGCAGCTTAGGGACACACCTGGGCCAAGAGACCCAGTACTTC. Protein product: CASSLGTHLGQETQYF. The chain employs TRBV11-2 and TRBJ2-5, with D possibly matching TRBD1 (5 bases). This CDR3 spans 16 amino acids. Germline CDR1 reads SGHAT; CDR2 reads FQNNGV. Trimming stripped 1 base from V and 1 base from J, with 13 bases between.

The gene calls are TRBV7-9 and TRBJ2-4; 7 bases line up with TRBD1. The CDR3 is 18 amino acids. After removal of 4 bases from V and 2 bases from J, the junction contained 14 bases not matched to a gene. Germline V CDR1 and CDR2: SEHNR, FQNEAQ (reference sequence). The CDR3 sequence: CASSSTDRVGITKNIQYF. The DNA of the CDR3 is TGTGCCAGCAGCTCTACCGACAGGGTGGGGATAACCAAAAACATTCAGTACTTC.

The gene calls are TRBV24-1 and TRBJ1-2; D gene uncertain. With 3 bases removed from V and 3 bases from J, the gap between germline ends came to 10 bases. The CDR3 extends over 14 amino acids. Per the germline V gene, CDR1 is KGHDR and CDR2 is SFDVKD. CDR3 in amino acids: CATSDPPEDYGYTF. The CDR3 DNA reads TGTGCCACCAGTGATCCCCCGGAGGACTATGGCTACACCTTC.

The CDR3 loop is CASSLLAELYEQYF. The CDR3 DNA reads as TGTGCCAGCAGCTTGCTAGCGGAGCTCTACGAGCAGTACTTC. The chain employs TRBV5-4 and TRBJ2-7; TRBD2 matches 7 bases. CDR3 length: 14 amino acids. J lost 3 bases, V lost 1 base, and 4 bases had no gene match. Germline loops: CDR1 SGHNT, CDR2 YYREEE (reference sequence). Looking up the rest from reference TRBV5-4 and TRBJ2-7 gives the full variable domain: ETGVTQSPTHLIKTRGQQVTLRCSSQSGHNTVSWYQQALGQGPQFIFQYYREEENGRGNFPPRFSGLQFPNYSSELNVNALELDDSALYLCASSLLAELYEQYFGPGTRLTVT.

This chain connects TRBV19 to TRBJ1-6; no clear D gene. The CDR3 has 13 amino acids. V lost 3 bases to trimming and J lost 10 bases, with 10 bases between them. Looked up from germline, CDR1 is LNHDA and CDR2 is SQIVND (reference sequence). The CDR3 DNA sequence: TGTGCCAGTAGTATTGGAGAATCATCACCCCTCCACTTT. Protein: CASSIGESSPLHF.

This sequence joins TRBV24-1 and TRBJ2-5, with unresolved D. Between the trimmed V and J ends, which lost 4 bases and 5 bases, there was a span of 7 bases. The germline V gene has CDR1 KGHDR and CDR2 SFDVKD. The CDR3 runs to 12 residues. Here the CDR3 DNA reads TGTGCCACCAGTGACCCCGGGGAGACCCAGTACTTC. This gives the protein CATSDPGETQYF.

The V gene is TRBV19, the J gene TRBJ2-7, with 12 nucleotides matching TRBD2. Germline-derived CDR1 and CDR2 are LNHDA and SQIVND (reference sequence). The V segment lost 10 bases and the J segment 4 bases; nucleotides outside the gene matches: 8. The CDR3 loop spans 14 amino acids. The DNA of the CDR3 is TGTGCCACCCATGCTAGCGGGAGGGTATACGAGCAGTACTTC. It is translated as CATHASGRVYEQYF.

A note on this clone: A read error may account for a junction end that differs from germline. The V gene is TRBV28, the J gene TRBJ2-1; 15 bases are shared with TRBD2. Looked up from germline, CDR1 is MDHEN and CDR2 is SYDVKM. CDR3 length equals 16 residues. The CDR3 DNA reads as TGTGCCAGCAGTCGGGGGGGACTAGCGGGAGGCCATACCCCTCTCTTC. This sequence encodes CASSRGGLAGGHTPLF.

The chain couples TRBV5-1 to TRBJ1-3; 8 bases agree with TRBD1. Germline V CDR1 and CDR2: SGHRS, YFSETQ. The junction had 14 bases not matched to a gene; V was cut back by 4 bases and J by 8 bases. The CDR3 consists of 16 residues. The CDR3 sequence: CASSRMPTGETDTIYF. CDR3 DNA: TGCGCCAGCAGCCGAATGCCGACAGGGGAAACGGACACCATATATTTT.

The chain links TRBV18 to TRBJ2-5; 7 bases fit TRBD2. The CDR3 contains 16 residues. The ends lost 2 bases at V and 1 base at J; junction bases unmatched: 7. Germline V CDR1 and CDR2: KGHSH, LQKENI. The CDR3: CASSPNLAVFQETQYF. CDR3 coding DNA: TGTGCCAGCTCACCAAACCTAGCGGTTTTCCAAGAGACCCAGTACTTC.

This chain uses TRBV18 with TRBJ1-1; TRBD1 matches at 10 bases. V gave up 6 bases and J gave up 0 bases; unmatched junction bases: 1. There are 14 residues in the CDR3. Germline CDR1 and CDR2: KGHSH and LQKENI. CDR3 in DNA: TGTGCCAGCTCGGGACAGGGGATGAACACTGAAGCTTTCTTT. Its translation is CASSGQGMNTEAFF.

The CDR3 loop reads CAGASGRGYNEQFF. As DNA, the CDR3 is TGTGCCGGAGCTAGCGGGAGGGGCTACAATGAGCAGTTCTTC. V gene TRBV2 combines with J gene TRBJ2-1, with 12 bases identical to TRBD2. The V and J ends lost 11 bases and 3 bases, in that order; junction bases with no gene match: 5. Per germline, CDR1 SNHLY and CDR2 FYNNEI. There are 14 residues in the CDR3.

In this sample, this clone turned up once. This chain connects TRBV7-9 to TRBJ2-5; weak D call: TRBD1 (5 bases). CDR1 and CDR2 from the germline V gene are SEHNR and FQNEAQ (reference sequence). The ends were cut back, 3 bases at V and 2 bases at J, with 13 bases in the middle. The CDR3 has 15 residues. The CDR3 here is CASSFRTPRQETQYF. Here the CDR3 DNA reads TGTGCCAGCAGCTTCCGGACACCCAGACAAGAGACCCAGTACTTC.

This chain links TRBV9 with TRBJ1-2, with D hard to call. Germline loops: CDR1 SGDLS, CDR2 YYNGEE. Trimming cost V 4 bases and J 0 bases, with 13 bases left between them. This CDR3 contains 15 residues. The CDR3 nucleotides read TGTGCCAGCAGCCCCCGACAAGACCCTAACTATGGCTACACCTTC. Amino acids: CASSPRQDPNYGYTF.

This chain uses TRBV7-9 with TRBJ2-1; weak D call: TRBD2 (6 bases). V was clipped by 1 base and J by 5 bases, with 15 bases between them. The CDR3 is 16 residues long. Germline V gene lookup returns CDR1 SEHNR and CDR2 FQNEAQ (reference sequence). The CDR3 region is CASSLGGLTKDNEQFF. CDR3 DNA sequence: TGTGCCAGCAGCTTAGGGGGACTGACAAAGGACAATGAGCAGTTCTTC. Full variable domain (missing parts from reference TRBV7-9 and TRBJ2-1): DTGVSQNPRHKITKRGQNVTFRCDPISEHNRLYWYRQTLGQGPEFLTYFQNEAQLEKSRLLSDRFSAERPKGSFSTLEIQRTEQGDSAMYLCASSLGGLTKDNEQFFGPGTRLTVL.

This chain links TRBV29-1 with TRBJ2-3, with 9 bases aligning to TRBD1. Germline values: CDR1 SQVTM, CDR2 ANQGSEA. The CDR3 extends over 14 amino acids. The ends lost 6 bases at V and 4 bases at J; junction bases unmatched: 8. CDR3 loop: CSVVDRGVADTQYF. CDR3 nucleotides: TGCAGCGTCGTCGACAGGGGGGTCGCAGATACGCAGTATTTT.

The J gene is TRBJ2-1, the V gene TRBV6-5; TRBD1 aligns across 9 bases. This CDR3 has 15 residues. Trimming took 6 bases from V and 8 from J; bases not matched to a gene: 11. Germline assignment: CDR1 MNHEY and CDR2 SVGAGI. This CDR3 is CASSRDRGLIDEQFF. CDR3 DNA sequence: TGTGCCAGCAGCCGAGACAGGGGGTTAATCGATGAGCAGTTCTTC.

V and J are TRBV14 and TRBJ1-5; TRBD1 is a possible D gene (5 bases). There are 14 residues in the CDR3. V was cut by 3 bases and J by 3 bases, with 9 bases left in between. In germline, CDR1 is SGHDN, CDR2 FVKESK. The CDR3 DNA reads as TGTGCCAGCAGCCAGCAGGGATACAATCAGCCCCAGCATTTT. Its protein product is CASSQQGYNQPQHF.

The chain joins TRBV18 to TRBJ1-4, with 7 nucleotides matching TRBD1. The CDR3 contains 16 residues. From germline, CDR1 is KGHSH and CDR2 LQKENI. The ends lost 2 bases at V and 4 bases at J; junction bases unmatched: 7. CDR3 loop: CASSPSEDRFNEKLFF. The CDR3, as DNA: TGTGCCAGCTCACCATCCGAGGACAGGTTTAATGAAAAACTGTTTTTT.

This sequence joins TRBV7-6 and TRBJ2-2, with 9 bases aligning to TRBD2. The trim removed 2 bases at V and 1 base at J, leaving 2 bases unmatched. This CDR3 comprises 16 residues. Per the germline V gene, CDR1 is SGHVS and CDR2 is FNYEAQ. The DNA of the CDR3 is TGTGCCAGCAGCTTACTGACTAGCGGGAACACCGGGGAGCTGTTTTTT. Translation: CASSLLTSGNTGELFF.